This T cell receptor (beta chain) was identified in a study of B cell selection in AIRE deficiency (dated by TCRdb to the late 2010s). General notes on the study: TCRbeta repertoires of sorted blood CD4+ conventional T cells and regulatory T cells were compared between AIRE-deficient patients and healthy controls. The TCR-sequenced cohort comprised roughly five AIRE-deficient APECED patients and roughly five healthy control donors. Overall study results and their limits: Among approximately 4,000 shared Treg TCRbeta sequences, approximately 32% were shared exclusively by healthy donors and under 10% exclusively by patients, which suggests that Treg selection is less efficient in the absence of AIRE. Shared Treg sequences had shorter CDR3s, reflecting a bias toward rearrangements with few non-templated nucleotide insertions. Only TCRbeta chains were sequenced, and about a third of the Treg sequences shared among healthy donors were also detected in healthy Tconv cells, possibly owing to differing TCRalpha chains. TCRBV gene usage, CDR3 length and TCR diversity in Tconv and Treg cells from AIRE-deficient patients were found to be similar to those in cells from healthy donors. Roughly 28% of the Treg TCRbeta sequences shared among healthy donors were detected in patient Tconv cells, suggesting that Treg-biased clones are diverted into the Tconv compartment.

CD4+CD25hiCD127low/negative cells were sorted as the regulatory T cell population. APECED syndrome was present in the AIRE-deficient patients. A FACSAria flow cytometer was used to sort the Tconv and Treg cells intended for TCRbeta sequencing. Sorted cells were collected in 5-ml round-bottom polystyrene tubes, and dry cell pellets were stored frozen at -80 degrees C prior to sequencing. Note on this clone: Its specific antigen is unknown. Base qualities are not at hand, and no much larger clone is one base apart.

The immunoSEQ platform was used to sequence the TCRbeta chain. The published analysis was carried out like this. When Treg repertoires were pooled, patients gave about 5.6x10^4 distinct TCRbeta sequences, while healthy donors gave 95,000 to 100,000. Treg TCRbeta sequences found in two or more individuals were classed as public, and these public Treg TCRbeta sequences were then looked for in Tconv repertoires. Differences between groups were assessed by Mann-Whitney U tests with Bonferroni-Dunn correction in GraphPad Prism 7.03. In its TCRdb copy, this immuneACCESS table keeps in-frame sequences only and misses some clones. Where compared with another copy, unresolved V genes explain less than half of these, and the others have no known cause. V and J calls and clone size are as listed in that table; D and trimming were resolved from the DNA. Recorded for this sample are some 21,000 clones; about 95% of them occurred a single time. The top ten constitute roughly 2% of the sample.

V lost 5 bases and J lost 5 bases; the stretch between them is 12 bases long. From cysteine to phenylalanine, the CDR3 is 13 amino acids long. Only the CDR3 DNA is retained, 39 bases long and in frame from the first base. From a lookup of the germline V gene, CDR1 and CDR2 are MNHEY and SVGAGI. The sample consisted of Tregs sorted from PBMCs. The TCR originated in a human donor with AIRE deficiency. The chain is encoded by TRBV6-5 joined to TRBJ1-1; TRBD1 is possibly the D segment (5 matching bases). Here the CDR3 is given as CASSKRGLTEAFF. The DNA sequence reads TGTGCCAGCAGTAAAAGGGGATTGACTGAAGCTTTCTTT.